The 8 T cell receptor beta chains in this list originate from one sample, sequenced in a study of T-cell memory formation after mild COVID-19. Each CDR3 protein gets one entry after TCRdb re-called the 5' RACE reads with MiXCR. The table records around 260,000 distinct CDR3 sequences, 15% to 20% of them present only once. Sequenced material: PBMCs or a T cell subset sorted from them (not recorded which). Receptors originate from a man in his late teens or twenties who had mild COVID-19 (a few samples of this study predate the infection). Cell type and time point are not known.

The chain couples TRBV4-1 to TRBJ1-6, with 10 bases matching TRBD1. The trim removed 4 bases at V and 9 bases at J, leaving 6 bases unmatched. CDR3 length: 15 residues. From germline, CDR1 is MGHRA and CDR2 YSYEKL. CDR3 residues: CASSPSGTGVSPLHF. In DNA form, the CDR3 reads TGCGCCAGCAGCCCTTCCGGGACAGGGGTTTCACCCCTCCACTTT.

The CDR3 loop is CSARQRGLYTDTQYF. In nucleotides, the CDR3 is TGCAGCGCCCGCCAGCGGGGGCTATACACAGATACGCAGTATTTT. The V gene is TRBV29-1, the J gene TRBJ2-3; TRBD2 aligns across 8 bases. The CDR3 consists of 15 residues. Trimming at V came to 7 bases and at J to 2 bases, leaving 11 bases not matched to a gene. Germline-derived CDR1 and CDR2 are SQVTM and ANQGSEA.

This clonotype was counted at least ten times. The genes are TRBV7-9 and TRBJ2-1, with a possible D match to TRBD2 (6 bases). CDR3 size: 16 residues. Germline V gene sequence: CDR1 SEHNR, CDR2 FQNEAQ (reference sequence). V was pared by 5 bases and J by 1 base, with 15 bases between. The CDR3 DNA reads TGTGCCAGCAGCCCTGATGACGGGAGATCCTACAATGAGCAGTTCTTC. Its protein product is CASSPDDGRSYNEQFF.

V and J are TRBV12-3 or TRBV12-4 and TRBJ2-3; TRBD2 aligns across 12 bases. The V and J ends lost 7 bases and 7 bases, in that order; junction bases with no gene match: 9. The CDR3 runs to 15 residues. The chain's CDR3 is CASTLAGGAVNTQYF. The CDR3 region has the DNA TGTGCCAGCACCCTAGCGGGGGGGGCCGTGAATACGCAGTATTTT.

The chain is built from TRBV7-8 and TRBJ1-1, with a tentative D call TRBD1 (5 bases). This CDR3 is 14 amino acids long. Between the trimmed V and J ends, which lost 3 bases and 5 bases, there was a span of 13 bases. Germline V lookup: CDR1 SGHVS, CDR2 FQNEAQ. CDR3 protein: CASSLGPTGTEAFF. CDR3 sequence (DNA): TGTGCCAGCAGCTTGGGACCAACGGGGACTGAAGCTTTCTTT.

The chain links TRBV7-2 to TRBJ2-3, with D hard to call. Trimming shortened V by 5 bases and J by 7 bases, and 10 bases separated the two germline ends. Germline V gene data show CDR1 as SGHTA and CDR2 as FQGNSA. This CDR3 contains 12 residues. The CDR3 is CASSPAMNTQYF. The CDR3 bases are TGTGCCAGCAGCCCAGCCATGAATACGCAGTATTTT.

The CDR3 sequence is CASSQDSSGGRLNEQFF. For the CDR3, the DNA is TGCGCCAGCAGCCAAGATTCTAGCGGGGGCCGCTTGAATGAGCAGTTCTTC. The rearrangement uses TRBV4-1 and TRBJ2-1, with 10 bases aligning to TRBD2. Germline V gives CDR1 MGHRA, CDR2 YSYEKL. V dropped 0 bases and J dropped 7; count of bases not matched to a gene: 9. The CDR3 runs 17 residues.

The CDR3 coding sequence is TGCGCCAGCAGCTTGGCGAGCGGGGGAAAAGAGACCCAGTACTTC. It is translated as CASSLASGGKETQYF. This chain joins TRBV5-1 and TRBJ2-5; 8 positions match TRBD2. Per the germline V gene, CDR1 is SGHRS and CDR2 is YFSETQ. V dropped 0 bases and J dropped 3; count of bases not matched to a gene: 4. The CDR3 spans 15 residues.